Listed below are T cell receptor beta chains from one sample, sequenced in a study of blood T cells in healthy people across ages. TCRdb analysed the 5' RACE reads with MiXCR anew, one entry per CDR3 protein. The sample has about 2 million distinct CDR3 sequences; about 50% are singletons. The specimen sequenced was blood. Receptors were obtained from a woman aged 40 to 49 in good health. CDR3s include the opening cysteine and the closing phenylalanine or tryptophan. The D gene is left open where the match is weak. Size is omitted from some rows. Given values are once, few, many or a class for expanded clones.

V,J,D,size,DNA,CDR3
TRBV7-2,TRBJ1-5,.,few,TGTGCCAGCAGCCCACGGGGCTCTTATAGCAATCAGCCCCAGCATTTT,CASSPRGSYSNQPQHF
TRBV7-8,TRBJ2-1,.,.,TGTGCCAGCAGCTTATGGAGGGTTGTTGGGGATGAGCAGTTCTTC,CASSLWRVVGDEQFF
TRBV27,TRBJ2-2,.,.,TGTGCCAGCAGTTTAAGGCGGGGGCTGGTGAACACCGGGGAGCTGTTTTTT,CASSLRRGLVNTGELFF
TRBV7-2,TRBJ2-7,.,.,TGTGCCAGCAGCCCGACCGGGACAATGTTCGGGGAGCAGTACTTC,CASSPTGTMFGEQYF
TRBV4-3,TRBJ1-1,.,.,TGCGCCAGCAGCCCAGCGCTGGGCAGCACTGAAGCTTTCTTT,CASSPALGSTEAFF
TRBV6-2/TRBV6-3,TRBJ1-2,.,.,TGTGCCAGCAGTTTCCCGGCGGGGAGGGCCTATGGCTACACCTTC,CASSFPAGRAYGYTF
TRBV7-8,TRBJ2-5,.,few,TGTGCCAGCATAAGAGCGGGCCCCACCGGGGAGACCCAGTACTTC,CASIRAGPTGETQYF
TRBV9,TRBJ1-3,.,.,TGTGCCAGCAGCCGGGACCCAACGGCTGGAAACACCATATATTTT,CASSRDPTAGNTIYF
TRBV18,TRBJ2-1,.,few,TGTGCCAGCTCACCCCCCCCGCTCTACAGTGAGCAGTTCTTC,CASSPPPLYSEQFF
TRBV28,TRBJ2-7,TRBD2,few,TGTGCCAGCAGCCTTTTAGCGGGGGCCTTCGAGCAGTACTTC,CASSLLAGAFEQYF
TRBV13,TRBJ2-1,TRBD1,.,TGTGCCAGCAGCCCGACAGGGATAGGCAATGAGCAGTTCTTC,CASSPTGIGNEQFF
TRBV11-2,TRBJ2-1,.,.,TGTGCCAGCAGCTTATGGGCAGGGACCTCCTACAATGAGCAGTTCTTC,CASSLWAGTSYNEQFF
TRBV12-3/TRBV12-4,TRBJ1-1,.,.,TGTGCCAGCAGTCGAATGGGTGAAGCTTTCTTT,CASSRMGEAFF
TRBV2,TRBJ1-1,.,.,TGTGCCAGCAGTGGGACAGCTCCGGGGGGAACTGAAGCTTTCTTT,CASSGTAPGGTEAFF
TRBV2,TRBJ2-1,.,.,TGTGCCACCGCCGGTGGGGGGAATGAGCAGTTCTTC,CATAGGGNEQFF
TRBV6-6,TRBJ2-5,TRBD2,.,TGTGCCAGCAGTTACTCGCGGCTAGCGGGGGGGCCGGAGACCCAGTACTTC,CASSYSRLAGGPETQYF